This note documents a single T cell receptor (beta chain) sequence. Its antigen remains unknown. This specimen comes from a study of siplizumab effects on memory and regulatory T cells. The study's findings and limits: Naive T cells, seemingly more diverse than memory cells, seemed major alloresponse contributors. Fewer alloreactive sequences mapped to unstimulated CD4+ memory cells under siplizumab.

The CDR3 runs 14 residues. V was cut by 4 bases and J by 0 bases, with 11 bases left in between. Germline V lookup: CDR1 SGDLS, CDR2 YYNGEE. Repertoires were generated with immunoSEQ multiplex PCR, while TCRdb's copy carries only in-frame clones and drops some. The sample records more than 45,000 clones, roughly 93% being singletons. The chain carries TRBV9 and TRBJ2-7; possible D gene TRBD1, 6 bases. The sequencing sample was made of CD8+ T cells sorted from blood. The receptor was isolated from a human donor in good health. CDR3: CASSPWDNSYEQYF. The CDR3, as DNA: TGTGCCAGCAGCCCCTGGGACAACTCCTACGAGCAGTACTTC.